This T cell receptor (beta chain) was profiled in a study of T cell changes during pregnancy in multiple sclerosis. Germline lookup yields CDR1 SNHLY and CDR2 FYNNEI. This CDR3 comprises 16 residues. With V trimmed by 4 bases and J by 4 bases, 5 bases remained unmatched. TCRdb keeps only in-frame clones here, not all; method: immunoSEQ multiplex PCR. The table has about 24,000 clones, roughly 90% seen once; the top ten hold around 8%. The receptor comes from a female donor in good health, enrolled as a control in a pregnancy study. Sequencing was performed on CD8+ T cells from peripheral blood mononuclear cells, taken in the first trimester of pregnancy. This rearrangement joins TRBV2 to TRBJ2-1; 12 bases align to TRBD2. The CDR3 nucleotides read TGTGCCAGCAGTGGGCTAGCGGGGGGGCTATACAATGAGCAGTTCTTC. Residues: CASSGLAGGLYNEQFF.